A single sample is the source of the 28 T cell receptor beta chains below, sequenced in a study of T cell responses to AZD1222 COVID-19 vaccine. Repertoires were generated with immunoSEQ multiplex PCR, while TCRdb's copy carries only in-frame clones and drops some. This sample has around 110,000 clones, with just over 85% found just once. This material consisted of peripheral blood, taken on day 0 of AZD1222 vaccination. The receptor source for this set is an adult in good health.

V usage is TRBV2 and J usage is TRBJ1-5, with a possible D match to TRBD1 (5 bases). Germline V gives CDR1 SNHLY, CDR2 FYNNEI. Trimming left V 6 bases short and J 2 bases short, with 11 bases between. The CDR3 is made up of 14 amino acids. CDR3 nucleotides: TGTGCCAGCAGCGGGACGGGCGGCAATCAGCCCCAGCATTTT. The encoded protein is CASSGTGGNQPQHF.

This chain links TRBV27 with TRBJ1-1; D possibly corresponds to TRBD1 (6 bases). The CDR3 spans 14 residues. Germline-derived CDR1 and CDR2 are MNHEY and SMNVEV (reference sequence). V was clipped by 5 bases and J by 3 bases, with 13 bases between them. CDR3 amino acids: CASSPFGGHTEAFF. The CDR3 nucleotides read TGTGCCAGCAGTCCCTTTGGGGGGCACACTGAAGCTTTCTTT.

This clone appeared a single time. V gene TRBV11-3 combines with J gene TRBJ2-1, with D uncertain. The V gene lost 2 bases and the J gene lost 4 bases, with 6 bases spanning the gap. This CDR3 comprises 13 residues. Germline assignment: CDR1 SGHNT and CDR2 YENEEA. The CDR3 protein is CASSLRRYNEQFF. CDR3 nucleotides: TGTGCCAGCAGCTTAAGGCGGTACAATGAGCAGTTCTTC.

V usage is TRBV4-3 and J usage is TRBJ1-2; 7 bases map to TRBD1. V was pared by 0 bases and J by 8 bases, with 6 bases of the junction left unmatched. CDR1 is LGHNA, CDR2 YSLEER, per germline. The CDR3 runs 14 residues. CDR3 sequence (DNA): TGCGCCAGCAGCCAAGATCGCCCCAGGGGGGGCTACACCTTC. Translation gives CASSQDRPRGGYTF.

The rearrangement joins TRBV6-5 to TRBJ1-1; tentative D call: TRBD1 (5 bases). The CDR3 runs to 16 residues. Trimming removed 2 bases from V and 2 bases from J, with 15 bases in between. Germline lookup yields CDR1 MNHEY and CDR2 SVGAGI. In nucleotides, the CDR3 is TGTGCCAGCAGTTACGACAGCTTTGGACGAAACACTGAAGCTTTCTTT. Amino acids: CASSYDSFGRNTEAFF.

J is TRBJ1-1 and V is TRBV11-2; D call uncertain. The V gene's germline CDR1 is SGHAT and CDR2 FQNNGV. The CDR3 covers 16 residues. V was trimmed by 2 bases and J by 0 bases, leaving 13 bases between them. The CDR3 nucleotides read TGTGCCAGCAGCTTAACCCTCCAAGGCTTGAACACTGAAGCTTTCTTT. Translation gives CASSLTLQGLNTEAFF.

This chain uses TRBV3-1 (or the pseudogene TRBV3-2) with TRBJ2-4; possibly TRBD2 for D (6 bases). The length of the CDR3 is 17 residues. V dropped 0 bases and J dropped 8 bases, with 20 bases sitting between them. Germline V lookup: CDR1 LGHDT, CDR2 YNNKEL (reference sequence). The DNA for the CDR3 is TGTGCCAGCAGCCAAGATCTGAAGGTCGGGAGTTTGGACATTCAGTACTTC. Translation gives CASSQDLKVGSLDIQYF.

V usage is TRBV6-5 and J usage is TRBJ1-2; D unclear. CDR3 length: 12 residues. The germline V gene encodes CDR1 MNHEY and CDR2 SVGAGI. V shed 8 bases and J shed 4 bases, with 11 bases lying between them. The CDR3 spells CASGERGYGYTF. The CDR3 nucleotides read TGTGCCAGCGGGGAGAGAGGCTATGGCTACACCTTC.

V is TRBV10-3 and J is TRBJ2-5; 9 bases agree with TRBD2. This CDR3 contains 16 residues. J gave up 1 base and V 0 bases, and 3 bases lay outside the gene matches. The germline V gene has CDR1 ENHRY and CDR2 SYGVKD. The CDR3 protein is CAISESILAGQETQYF. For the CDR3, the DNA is TGTGCCATCAGTGAGTCGATACTAGCGGGCCAAGAGACCCAGTACTTC.

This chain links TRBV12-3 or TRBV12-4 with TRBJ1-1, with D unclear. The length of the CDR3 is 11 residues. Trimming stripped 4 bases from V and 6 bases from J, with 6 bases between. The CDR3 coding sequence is TGTGCCAGCAGTTCCGGGTCTGAAGCTTTCTTT. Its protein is CASSSGSEAFF.

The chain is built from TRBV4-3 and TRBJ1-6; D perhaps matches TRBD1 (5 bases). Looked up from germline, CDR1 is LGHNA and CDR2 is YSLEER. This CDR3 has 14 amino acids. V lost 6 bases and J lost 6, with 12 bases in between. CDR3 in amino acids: CASRRTGLNSPLHF. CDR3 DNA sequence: TGCGCCAGCAGACGGACGGGACTTAATTCACCCCTCCACTTT.

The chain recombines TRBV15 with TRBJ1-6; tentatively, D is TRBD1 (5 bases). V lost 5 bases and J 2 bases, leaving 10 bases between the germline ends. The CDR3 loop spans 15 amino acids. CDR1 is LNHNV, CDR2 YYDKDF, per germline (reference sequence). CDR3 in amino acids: CATSRGSTYNSPLHF. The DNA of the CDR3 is TGTGCCACCAGCCGGGGGAGCACCTATAATTCACCCCTCCACTTT.

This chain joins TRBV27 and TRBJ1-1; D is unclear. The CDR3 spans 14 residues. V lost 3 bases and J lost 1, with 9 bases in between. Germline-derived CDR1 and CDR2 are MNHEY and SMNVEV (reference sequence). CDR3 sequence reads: CASSLRQENTEAFF. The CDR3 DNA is TGTGCCAGCAGTTTGAGGCAGGAGAACACTGAAGCTTTCTTT.

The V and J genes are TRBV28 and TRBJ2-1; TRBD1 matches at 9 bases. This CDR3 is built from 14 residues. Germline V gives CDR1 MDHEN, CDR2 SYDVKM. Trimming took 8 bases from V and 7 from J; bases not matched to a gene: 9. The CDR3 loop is CASSTGGLRNEQFF. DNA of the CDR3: TGTGCCAGCTCAACAGGGGGCTTGAGGAATGAGCAGTTCTTC.

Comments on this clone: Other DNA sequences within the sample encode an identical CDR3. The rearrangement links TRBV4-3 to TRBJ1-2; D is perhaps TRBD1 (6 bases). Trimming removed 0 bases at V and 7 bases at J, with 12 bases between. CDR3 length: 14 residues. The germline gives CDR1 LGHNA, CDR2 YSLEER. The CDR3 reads CASSQDAGVSGYTF. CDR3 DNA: TGCGCCAGCAGCCAAGATGCAGGGGTTAGTGGCTACACCTTC.

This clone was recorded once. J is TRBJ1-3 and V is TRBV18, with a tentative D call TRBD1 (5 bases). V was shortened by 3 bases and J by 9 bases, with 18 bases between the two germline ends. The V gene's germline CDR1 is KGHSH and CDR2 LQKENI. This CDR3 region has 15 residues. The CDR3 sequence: CASSPWDAVATTIYF. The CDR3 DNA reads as TGTGCCAGCTCACCCTGGGACGCGGTGGCGACCACCATATATTTT.

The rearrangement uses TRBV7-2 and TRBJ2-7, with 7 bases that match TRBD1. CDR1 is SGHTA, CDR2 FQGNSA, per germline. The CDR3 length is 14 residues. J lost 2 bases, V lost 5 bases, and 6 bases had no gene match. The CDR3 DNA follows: TGTGCCAGCAGCGAAGGGACAGCCGCCTACGAGCAGTACTTC. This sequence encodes CASSEGTAAYEQYF. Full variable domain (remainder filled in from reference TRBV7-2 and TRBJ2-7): GAGVSQSPSNKVTEKGKDVELRCDPISGHTALYWYRQSLGQGLEFLIYFQGNSAPDKSGLPSDRFSAERTGGSVSTLTIQRTQQEDSAVYLCASSEGTAAYEQYFGPGTRLTVT.

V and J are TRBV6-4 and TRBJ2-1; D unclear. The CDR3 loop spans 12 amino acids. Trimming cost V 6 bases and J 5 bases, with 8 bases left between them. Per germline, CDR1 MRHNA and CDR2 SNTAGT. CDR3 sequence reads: CASRTGNNEQFF. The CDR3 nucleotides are TGTGCCAGCAGGACGGGCAACAATGAGCAGTTCTTC.

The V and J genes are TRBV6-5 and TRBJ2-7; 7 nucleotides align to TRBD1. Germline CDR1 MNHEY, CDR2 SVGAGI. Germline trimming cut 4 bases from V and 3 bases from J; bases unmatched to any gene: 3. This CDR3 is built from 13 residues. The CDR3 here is CASSLRQGYEQYF. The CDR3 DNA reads TGTGCCAGCAGTTTACGACAGGGCTACGAGCAGTACTTC.

CDR3: CSVEAHGRLEQYF. CDR3 coding DNA: TGCAGCGTTGAGGCGCACGGAAGACTCGAGCAGTACTTC. The chain carries TRBV29-1 and TRBJ2-7; D is unresolved. The CDR3 is 13 amino acids. The germline gives CDR1 SQVTM, CDR2 ANQGSEA. V lost 3 bases and J 6 bases, leaving 15 bases between the germline ends.

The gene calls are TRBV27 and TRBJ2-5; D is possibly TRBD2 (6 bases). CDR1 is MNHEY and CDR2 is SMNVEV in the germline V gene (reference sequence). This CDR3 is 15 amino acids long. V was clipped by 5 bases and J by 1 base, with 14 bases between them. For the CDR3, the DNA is TGTGCCAGCAGTCCATCTCTAGCGACCCAAGAGACCCAGTACTTC. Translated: CASSPSLATQETQYF.

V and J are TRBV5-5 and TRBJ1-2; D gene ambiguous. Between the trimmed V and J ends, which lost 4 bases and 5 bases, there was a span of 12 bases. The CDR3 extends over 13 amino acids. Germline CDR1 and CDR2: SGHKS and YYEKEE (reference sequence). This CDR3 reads CASSRLNVYGYTF. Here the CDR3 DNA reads TGTGCCAGCAGCCGACTAAACGTATATGGCTACACCTTC.

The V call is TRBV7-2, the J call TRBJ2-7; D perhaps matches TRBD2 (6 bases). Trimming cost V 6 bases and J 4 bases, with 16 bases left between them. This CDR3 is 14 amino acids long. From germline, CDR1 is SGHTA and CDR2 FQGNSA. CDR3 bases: TGTGCCAGCAGGCGACTAGGCCCACCTTACGAGCAGTACTTC. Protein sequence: CASRRLGPPYEQYF. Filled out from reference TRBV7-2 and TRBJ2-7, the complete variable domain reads GAGVSQSPSNKVTEKGKDVELRCDPISGHTALYWYRQSLGQGLEFLIYFQGNSAPDKSGLPSDRFSAERTGGSVSTLTIQRTQQEDSAVYLCASRRLGPPYEQYFGPGTRLTVT.

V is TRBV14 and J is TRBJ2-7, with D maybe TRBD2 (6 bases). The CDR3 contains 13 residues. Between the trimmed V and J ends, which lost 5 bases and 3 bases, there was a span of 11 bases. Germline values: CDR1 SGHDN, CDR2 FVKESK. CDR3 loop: CASSRGLDYEQYF. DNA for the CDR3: TGTGCCAGCAGCAGGGGACTGGACTACGAGCAGTACTTC. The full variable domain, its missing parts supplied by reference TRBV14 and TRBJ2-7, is EAGVTQFPSHSVIEKGQTVTLRCDPISGHDNLYWYRRVMGKEIKFLLHFVKESKQDESGMPNNRFLAERTGGTYSTLKVQPAELEDSGVYFCASSRGLDYEQYFGPGTRLTVT.

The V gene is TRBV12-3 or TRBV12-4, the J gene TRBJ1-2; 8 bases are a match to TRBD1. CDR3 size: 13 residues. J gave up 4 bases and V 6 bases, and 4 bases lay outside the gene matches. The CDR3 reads CASRGQESYGYTF. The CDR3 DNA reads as TGTGCCAGCAGGGGACAGGAAAGCTATGGCTACACCTTC.

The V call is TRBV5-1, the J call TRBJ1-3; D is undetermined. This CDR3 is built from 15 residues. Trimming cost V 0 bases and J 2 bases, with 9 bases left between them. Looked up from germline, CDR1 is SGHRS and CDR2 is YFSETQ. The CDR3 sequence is CASSLEQRPGNTIYF. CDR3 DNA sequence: TGCGCCAGCAGCTTGGAACAGCGTCCTGGAAACACCATATATTTT.

The CDR3 sequence: CASSLWGGQLFF. Here the CDR3 DNA reads TGTGCCAGCAGCTTATGGGGGGGCCAACTGTTTTTT. This sequence joins TRBV12-3 or TRBV12-4 and TRBJ1-4; maybe TRBD1 (6 bases). V dropped 6 bases and J dropped 12 bases, with 14 bases sitting between them. The CDR3 loop spans 12 amino acids.

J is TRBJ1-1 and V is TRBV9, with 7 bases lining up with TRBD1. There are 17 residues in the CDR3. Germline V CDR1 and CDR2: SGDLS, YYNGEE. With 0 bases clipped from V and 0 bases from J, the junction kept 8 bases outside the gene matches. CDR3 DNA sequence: TGTGCCAGCAGCGTAGCCGGGACAGAAGTTATGAACACTGAAGCTTTCTTT. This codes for CASSVAGTEVMNTEAFF.